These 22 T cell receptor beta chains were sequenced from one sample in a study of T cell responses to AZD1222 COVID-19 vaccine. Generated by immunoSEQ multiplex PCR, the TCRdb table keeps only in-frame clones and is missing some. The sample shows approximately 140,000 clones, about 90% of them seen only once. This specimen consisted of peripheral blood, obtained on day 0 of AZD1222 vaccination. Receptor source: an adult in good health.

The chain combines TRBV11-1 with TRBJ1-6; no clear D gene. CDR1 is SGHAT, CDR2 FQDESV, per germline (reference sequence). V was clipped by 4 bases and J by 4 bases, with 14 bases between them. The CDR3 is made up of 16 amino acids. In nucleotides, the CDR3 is TGTGCCAGCAGCTCGGAGTTGGGCCAGTATAATTCACCCCTCCACTTT. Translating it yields CASSSELGQYNSPLHF.

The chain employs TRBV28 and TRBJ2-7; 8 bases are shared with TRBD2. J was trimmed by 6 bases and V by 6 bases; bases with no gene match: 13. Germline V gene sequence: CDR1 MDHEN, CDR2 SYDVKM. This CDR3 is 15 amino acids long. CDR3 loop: CASRLDGRALSEQYF. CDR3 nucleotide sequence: TGTGCCAGCAGGTTGGACGGGAGGGCCCTTAGCGAGCAGTACTTC.

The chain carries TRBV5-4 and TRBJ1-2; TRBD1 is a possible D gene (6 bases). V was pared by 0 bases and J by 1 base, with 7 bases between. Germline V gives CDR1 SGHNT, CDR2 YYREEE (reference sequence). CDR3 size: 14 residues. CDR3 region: CASSLDRDNYGYTF. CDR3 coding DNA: TGTGCCAGCAGCTTGGACAGGGATAACTATGGCTACACCTTC.

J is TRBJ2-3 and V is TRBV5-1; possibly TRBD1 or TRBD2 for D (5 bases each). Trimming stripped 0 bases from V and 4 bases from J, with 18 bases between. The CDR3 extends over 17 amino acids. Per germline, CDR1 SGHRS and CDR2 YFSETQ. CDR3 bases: TGCGCCAGCAGCTTGGTTCTTGGGGCCGGGCGGGCAGATACGCAGTATTTT. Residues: CASSLVLGAGRADTQYF.

As DNA, the CDR3 is TGTGCCACCAGGAAGTCTATCTCCTACGAGCAGTACTTC. Translation gives CATRKSISYEQYF. The J gene is TRBJ2-7, the V gene TRBV15; unclear D gene. CDR3 length equals 13 residues. V was clipped by 6 bases and J by 0 bases, with 9 bases between them. Germline CDR1 reads LNHNV; CDR2 reads YYDKDF (reference sequence).

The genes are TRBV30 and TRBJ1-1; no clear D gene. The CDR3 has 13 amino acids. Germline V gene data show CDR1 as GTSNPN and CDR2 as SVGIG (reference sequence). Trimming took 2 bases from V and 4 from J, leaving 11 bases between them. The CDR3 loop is CAWSLGGFTEAFF. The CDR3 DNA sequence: TGTGCCTGGAGTTTAGGCGGATTCACTGAAGCTTTCTTT. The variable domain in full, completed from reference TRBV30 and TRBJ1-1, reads SQTIHQWPATLVQPVGSPLSLECTVEGTSNPNLYWYRQAAGRGLQLLFYSVGIGQISSEVPQNLSASRPQDRQFILSSKKLLLSDSGFYLCAWSLGGFTEAFFGQGTRLTVV.

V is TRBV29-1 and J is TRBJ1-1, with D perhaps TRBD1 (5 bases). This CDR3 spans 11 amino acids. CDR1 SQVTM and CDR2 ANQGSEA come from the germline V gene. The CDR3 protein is CSAGHNTEAFF. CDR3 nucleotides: TGCAGTGCCGGACACAACACTGAAGCTTTCTTT. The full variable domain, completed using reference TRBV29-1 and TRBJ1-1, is SAVISQKPSRDICQRGTSLTIQCQVDSQVTMMFWYRQQPGQSLTLIATANQGSEATYESGFVIDKFPISRPNLTFSTLTVSNMSPEDSSIYLCSAGHNTEAFFGQGTRLTVV.

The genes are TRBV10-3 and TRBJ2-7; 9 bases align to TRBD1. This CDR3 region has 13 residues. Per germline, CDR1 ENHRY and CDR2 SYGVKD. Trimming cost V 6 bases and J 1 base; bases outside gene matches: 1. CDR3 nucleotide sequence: TGTGCCATCAGGGACAGGGGTTCCTACGAGCAGTACTTC. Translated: CAIRDRGSYEQYF.

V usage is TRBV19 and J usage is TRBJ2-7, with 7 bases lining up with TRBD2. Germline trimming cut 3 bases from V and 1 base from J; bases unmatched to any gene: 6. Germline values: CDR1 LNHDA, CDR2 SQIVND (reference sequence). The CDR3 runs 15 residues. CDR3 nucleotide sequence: TGTGCCAGTAGTATTGGGGGGGTGATTTCCTACGAGCAGTACTTC. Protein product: CASSIGGVISYEQYF.

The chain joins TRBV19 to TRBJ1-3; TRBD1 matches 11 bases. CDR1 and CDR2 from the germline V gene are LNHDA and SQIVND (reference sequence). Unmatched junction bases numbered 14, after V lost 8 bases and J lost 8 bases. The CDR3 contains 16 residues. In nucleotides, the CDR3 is TGTGCCAGTCAAATGGACAGGGGGCTCGGCTTGCACACCATATATTTT. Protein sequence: CASQMDRGLGLHTIYF.

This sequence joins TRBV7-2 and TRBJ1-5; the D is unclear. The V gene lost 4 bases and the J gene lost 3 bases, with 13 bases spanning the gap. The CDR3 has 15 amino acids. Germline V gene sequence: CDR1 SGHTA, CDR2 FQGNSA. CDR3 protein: CASSSIVRLNQPQHF. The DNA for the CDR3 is TGTGCCAGCAGCTCTATAGTAAGGCTCAATCAGCCCCAGCATTTT.

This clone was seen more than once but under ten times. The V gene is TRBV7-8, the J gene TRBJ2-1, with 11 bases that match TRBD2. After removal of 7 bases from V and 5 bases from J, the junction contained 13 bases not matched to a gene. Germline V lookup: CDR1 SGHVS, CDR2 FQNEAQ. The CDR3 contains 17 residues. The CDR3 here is CASTSLTSGSLHNEQFF. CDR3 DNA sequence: TGTGCCAGCACCTCCCTTACTAGCGGGAGTCTGCACAATGAGCAGTTCTTC.

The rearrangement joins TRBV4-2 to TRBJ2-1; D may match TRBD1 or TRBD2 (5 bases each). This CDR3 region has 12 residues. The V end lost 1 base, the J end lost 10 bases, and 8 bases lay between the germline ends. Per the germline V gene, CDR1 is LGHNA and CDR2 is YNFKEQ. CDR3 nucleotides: TGTGCCAGCAGCCAAGGGGGGAGCGAGCAGTTCTTC. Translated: CASSQGGSEQFF.

The CDR3 reads CASRGGAFNEQFF. CDR3 DNA: TGTGCTTCTAGGGGAGGGGCCTTTAATGAGCAGTTCTTC. The chain joins TRBV2 to TRBJ2-1; TRBD2 aligns across 7 bases. This CDR3 spans 13 amino acids. Germline V gene lookup returns CDR1 SNHLY and CDR2 FYNNEI.

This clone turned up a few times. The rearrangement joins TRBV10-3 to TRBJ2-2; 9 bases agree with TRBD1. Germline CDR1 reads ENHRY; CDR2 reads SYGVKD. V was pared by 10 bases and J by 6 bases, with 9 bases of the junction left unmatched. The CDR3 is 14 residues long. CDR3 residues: CATQDRGGSGELFF. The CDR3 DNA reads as TGTGCCACTCAGGACAGGGGCGGATCCGGGGAGCTGTTTTTT.

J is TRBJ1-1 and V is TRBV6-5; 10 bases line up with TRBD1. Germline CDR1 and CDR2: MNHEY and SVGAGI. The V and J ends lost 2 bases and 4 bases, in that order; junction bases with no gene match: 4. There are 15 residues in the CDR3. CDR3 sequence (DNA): TGTGCCAGCAGTTACGGGGACAGGGGTTCCACTGAAGCTTTCTTT. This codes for CASSYGDRGSTEAFF.

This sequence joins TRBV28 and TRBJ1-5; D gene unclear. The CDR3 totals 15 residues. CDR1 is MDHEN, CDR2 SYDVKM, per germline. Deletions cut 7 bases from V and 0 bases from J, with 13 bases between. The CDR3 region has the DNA TGTGCCAGCACCCTAGGGAAATATAGCAATCAGCCCCAGCATTTT. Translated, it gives CASTLGKYSNQPQHF.

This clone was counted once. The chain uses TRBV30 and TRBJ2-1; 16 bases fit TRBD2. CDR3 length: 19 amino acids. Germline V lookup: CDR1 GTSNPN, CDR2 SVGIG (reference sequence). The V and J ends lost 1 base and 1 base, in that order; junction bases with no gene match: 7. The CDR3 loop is CAWSAIRGLAGGSYNEQFF. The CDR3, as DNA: TGTGCCTGGAGTGCGATCAGGGGACTAGCGGGAGGGTCCTACAATGAGCAGTTCTTC. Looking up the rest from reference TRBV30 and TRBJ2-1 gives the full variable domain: SQTIHQWPATLVQPVGSPLSLECTVEGTSNPNLYWYRQAAGRGLQLLFYSVGIGQISSEVPQNLSASRPQDRQFILSSKKLLLSDSGFYLCAWSAIRGLAGGSYNEQFFGPGTRLTVL.

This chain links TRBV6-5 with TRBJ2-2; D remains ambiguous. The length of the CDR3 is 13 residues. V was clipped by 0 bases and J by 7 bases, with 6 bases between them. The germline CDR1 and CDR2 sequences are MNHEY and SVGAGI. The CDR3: CASSYSGSGELFF. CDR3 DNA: TGTGCCAGCAGTTACTCGGGCAGCGGGGAGCTGTTTTTT.

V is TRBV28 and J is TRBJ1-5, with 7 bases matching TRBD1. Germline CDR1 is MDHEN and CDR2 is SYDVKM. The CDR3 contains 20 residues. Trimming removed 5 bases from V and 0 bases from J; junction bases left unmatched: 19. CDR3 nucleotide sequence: TGTGCCAGCAGTGTGGGGCCCGGGACAGCCTCTATCTATAGCAATCAGCCCCAGCATTTT. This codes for CASSVGPGTASIYSNQPQHF. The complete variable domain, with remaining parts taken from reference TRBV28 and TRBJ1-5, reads DVKVTQSSRYLVKRTGEKVFLECVQDMDHENMFWYRQDPGLGLRLIYFSYDVKMKEKGDIPEGYSVSREKKERFSLILESASTNQTSMYLCASSVGPGTASIYSNQPQHFGDGTRLSIL.

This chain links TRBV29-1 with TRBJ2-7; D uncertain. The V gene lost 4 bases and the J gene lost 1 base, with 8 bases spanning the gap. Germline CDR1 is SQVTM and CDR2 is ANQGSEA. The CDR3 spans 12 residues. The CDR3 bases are TGCAGCGTTGGTATAGGGTCCTACGAGCAGTACTTC. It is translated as CSVGIGSYEQYF.

The CDR3 sequence: CASAGQGVEQYF. The CDR3, as DNA: TGTGCCAGCGCAGGACAGGGGGTCGAGCAGTACTTC. The chain links TRBV6-5 to TRBJ2-7, with TRBD1 identical over 10 bases. V lost 8 bases and J lost 6; bases outside the gene matches: 4. The CDR3 is 12 amino acids. Germline CDR1 reads MNHEY; CDR2 reads SVGAGI.